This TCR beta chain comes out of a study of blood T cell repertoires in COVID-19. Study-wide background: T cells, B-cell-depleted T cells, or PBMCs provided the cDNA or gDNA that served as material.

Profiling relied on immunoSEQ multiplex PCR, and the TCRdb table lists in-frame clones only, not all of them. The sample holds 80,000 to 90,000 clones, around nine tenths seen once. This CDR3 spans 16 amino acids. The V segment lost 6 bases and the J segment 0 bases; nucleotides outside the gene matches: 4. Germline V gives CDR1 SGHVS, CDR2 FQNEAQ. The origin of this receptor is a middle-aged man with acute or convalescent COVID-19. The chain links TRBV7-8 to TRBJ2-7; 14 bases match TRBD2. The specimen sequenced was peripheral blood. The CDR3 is CASRGTSGGSSYEQYF. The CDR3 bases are TGTGCCAGCAGAGGGACTAGCGGGGGCAGCTCCTACGAGCAGTACTTC.